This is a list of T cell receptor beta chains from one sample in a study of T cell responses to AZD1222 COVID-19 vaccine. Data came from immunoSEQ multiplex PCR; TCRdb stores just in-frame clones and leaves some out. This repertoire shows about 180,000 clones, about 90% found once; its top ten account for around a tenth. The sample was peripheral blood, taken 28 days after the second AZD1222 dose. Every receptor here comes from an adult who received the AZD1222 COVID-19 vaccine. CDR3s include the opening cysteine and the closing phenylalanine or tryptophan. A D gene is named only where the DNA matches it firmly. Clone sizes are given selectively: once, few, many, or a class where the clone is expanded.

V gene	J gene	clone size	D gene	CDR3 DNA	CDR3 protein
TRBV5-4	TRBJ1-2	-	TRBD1	TGTGCCAGCAGCTTGCCGAACAGGGGCTATGGCTACACCTTC	CASSLPNRGYGYTF
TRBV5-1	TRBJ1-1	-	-	TGCGCCAGCAGCCTTAACGATAACACTGAAGCTTTCTTT	CASSLNDNTEAFF
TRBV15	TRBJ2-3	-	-	TGTGCCACCAGCAGAGCCAGGAGCCCAGCGGGAGATACGCAGTATTTT	CATSRARSPAGDTQYF
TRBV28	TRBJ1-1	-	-	TGTGCCAGGGAACTCGGGACGGCCGGTCTTCGTGACGCTGAAGCTTTCTTT	CARELGTAGLRDAEAFF
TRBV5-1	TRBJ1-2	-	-	TGCGCCAGCAGCCCCGGGGACGCTCTTGCTAACTATGGCTACACCTTC	CASSPGDALANYGYTF
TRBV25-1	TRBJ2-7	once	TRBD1	TGTGCCAGCAGCAAGACAGGGGGCAGAAACGAGCAGTACTTC	CASSKTGGRNEQYF
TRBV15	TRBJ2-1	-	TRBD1	TGTGCCACCAGGACCGGGACAGGCTCCTACAATGAGCAGTTCTTC	CATRTGTGSYNEQFF
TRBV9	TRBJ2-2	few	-	TGTGCCAGCAACCCTGGACTATCCGTATCCGCGGGGGAGCTGTTTTTT	CASNPGLSVSAGELFF
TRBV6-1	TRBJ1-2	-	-	TGTGCCAGCAGTGAGTCCTATGGCTACACCTTC	CASSESYGYTF
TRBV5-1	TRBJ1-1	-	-	TGCGCCAGCAGCTTGGGCAGGATGGGCACTGAAGCTTTCTTT	CASSLGRMGTEAFF
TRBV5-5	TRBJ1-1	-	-	TGTGCCAGCAGCTTGAGGAACGCTGAAGCTTTCTTT	CASSLRNAEAFF
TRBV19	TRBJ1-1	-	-	TGTGCCAGTAGTGTCCAGGGAGATTTAAGCACTGAAGCTTTCTTT	CASSVQGDLSTEAFF
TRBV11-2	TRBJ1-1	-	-	TGTGCCAGCAGCCCAAAGATGAACACTGAAGCTTTCTTT	CASSPKMNTEAFF
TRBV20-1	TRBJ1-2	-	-	TGCAGTGCTAGTAGTTACGGTAGATCCTATGGCTACACCTTC	CSASSYGRSYGYTF
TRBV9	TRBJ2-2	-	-	TGTGCCAGCAGCGTAGCGGCACACCCGAACACCGGGGAGCTGTTTTTT	CASSVAAHPNTGELFF
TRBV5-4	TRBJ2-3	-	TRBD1	TGTGCCAGCAGTCTCCCGGGACAGGGGGGCGCAGATACGCAGTATTTT	CASSLPGQGGADTQYF
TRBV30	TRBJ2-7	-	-	TGTGCCTGGAGAGGAAGACTAGGGAGCTCCTACGAGCAGTACTTC	CAWRGRLGSSYEQYF
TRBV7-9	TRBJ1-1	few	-	TGTGCCGTAAAATCGGGGCAGGTTAACACTGAAGCTTTCTTT	CAVKSGQVNTEAFF
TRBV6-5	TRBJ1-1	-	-	TGTGCCAGCAGTTACCGAAGTGGGAGGTCTGGGACTGAAGCTTTCTTT	CASSYRSGRSGTEAFF
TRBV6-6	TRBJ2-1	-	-	TGTGCCAGCAGTTACCGACAGGAATCCAATGAGCAGTTCTTC	CASSYRQESNEQFF
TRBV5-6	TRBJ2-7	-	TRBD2	TGTGCCAGCAGCGCCCCTAGCGGGGGAACCTACGAGCAGTACTTC	CASSAPSGGTYEQYF
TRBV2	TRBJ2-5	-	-	TGTGCCAGCAGCCTAAGCGGCAGGGGATACCAAGAGACCCAGTACTTC	CASSLSGRGYQETQYF
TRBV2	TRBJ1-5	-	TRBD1	TGTGCCAGCAGTCCTACCGGGACAGGGAGTCAGCCCCAGCATTTT	CASSPTGTGSQPQHF
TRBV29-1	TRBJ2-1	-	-	TGCAGCGTTGAAGATCTATACAGGGCCTCCTACAATGAGCAGTTCTTC	CSVEDLYRASYNEQFF
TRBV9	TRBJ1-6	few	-	TGTGCCAGCAGCGACGGGACACGAAATTCATCACCCCTCCACTTT	CASSDGTRNSSPLHF
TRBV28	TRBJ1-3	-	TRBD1	TGTGCCAGCAGTTTCCCCTCCCAGGGGGAAAACACCATATATTTT	CASSFPSQGENTIYF
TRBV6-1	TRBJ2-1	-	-	TGTGCCAGCAGTGAAATAAGGGAGGAGCAGTTCTTC	CASSEIREEQFF
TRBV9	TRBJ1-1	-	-	TGTGCCAGCAGCGCTTTTCCAGGGTTGGGGACGGGGTTGGCTGAAGCTTTCTTT	CASSAFPGLGTGLAEAFF
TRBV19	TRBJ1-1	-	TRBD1	TGTGCCAGTAGTCAAGGGGGCGTGGGCACTGAAGCTTTCTTT	CASSQGGVGTEAFF
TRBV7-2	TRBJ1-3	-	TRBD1	TGTGCCAGCAGCCCAGGGGGATCTGGAAACACCATATATTTT	CASSPGGSGNTIYF
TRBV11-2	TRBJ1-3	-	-	TGTGCCAGCAGCTTAGATACCGCTGGAAACACCATATATTTT	CASSLDTAGNTIYF
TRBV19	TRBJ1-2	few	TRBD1	TGTGCCAGTAGGAACCCGGGACAGGGGTACTATGGCTACACCTTC	CASRNPGQGYYGYTF
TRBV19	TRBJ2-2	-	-	TGTGCCAGTAGTATAGGTAGACTTAACACCGGGGAGCTGTTTTTT	CASSIGRLNTGELFF
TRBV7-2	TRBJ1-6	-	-	TGTGCCAGCAGCTTAGTTCCAGGGCTGGATTCACCCCTCCACTTT	CASSLVPGLDSPLHF
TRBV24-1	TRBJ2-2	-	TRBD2	TGTGCCACCCGATCAGGGCTAGCGGACACCGGGGAGCTGTTTTTT	CATRSGLADTGELFF
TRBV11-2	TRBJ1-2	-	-	TGTGCCAGCAGCAGGGGTTCATATGGCTACACCTTC	CASSRGSYGYTF
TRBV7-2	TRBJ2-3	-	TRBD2	TGTGCCAGCAGCTTATCCCGGATAGCGGGGGCGTCAGATACGCAGTATTTT	CASSLSRIAGASDTQYF
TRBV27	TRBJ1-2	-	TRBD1	TGTGCCAGCGGACAGGGAGTCGACTATGGCTACACCTTC	CASGQGVDYGYTF
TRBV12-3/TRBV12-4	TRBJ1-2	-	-	TGTGCCAGCAGTTTTAACAGGGTCCATGGCTACACCTTC	CASSFNRVHGYTF